Following are 24 T cell receptor beta chains from one sample sequenced in a study of vaccination and CD4 T cells after COVID-19. Indicated time point: late sampling 161 to 241 days after vaccination in a few convalescent patients. Treatment given: roughly ten-day PBMC culture with coronavirus spike peptide pools or control peptides (ViraFEST assay). What these receptors recognize is not known. Sequence data for DNA of cultured CD4+ T cells were generated by the Oncomine TCR Beta short-read assay. A single record per CDR3 protein comes from TCRdb applying MiXCR to the PCR reads. The sample yields more than 20,000 distinct CDR3 sequences, roughly two fifths seen once. The source was CD4+ T cells from blood, cultured in vitro, collected about 7 months after SARS-CoV-2 vaccination. The receptor set was obtained from a human donor who had recovered from COVID-19.

By sample fraction, this clonotype is medium-sized. This chain connects TRBV7-8 to TRBJ2-1; D is unresolved. Trimming removed 0 bases at V and 5 bases at J, with 8 bases between. The CDR3 has 14 amino acids. Germline CDR1 is SGHVS and CDR2 is FQNEAQ. The CDR3 DNA reads as TGTGCCAGCAGCTTAGCGGTCAGCCACAATGAGCAGTTCTTC. Translation gives CASSLAVSHNEQFF.

V gene TRBV10-1 combines with J gene TRBJ2-1, with 9 bases fitting TRBD2. Trimming cost V 5 bases and J 9 bases; bases outside gene matches: 5. The CDR3 has 13 amino acids. Germline CDR1 reads WNHNN; CDR2 reads SYGVQD (reference sequence). Here the CDR3 reads CASSLREGFEQFF. CDR3 DNA: TGCGCCAGCAGTCTGCGGGAGGGTTTTGAGCAGTTCTTC.

The genes are TRBV28 and TRBJ1-1; unclear D gene. Germline V gives CDR1 MDHEN, CDR2 SYDVKM. The CDR3 is made up of 12 amino acids. V lost 2 bases to trimming and J lost 11 bases, with 12 bases between them. The CDR3 coding sequence is TGTGCCAGCAGTTTAAGGAGTGGGCGGGCTTTCTTT. Its protein is CASSLRSGRAFF.

This clonotype was seen a handful of times. The chain has TRBV12-3 or TRBV12-4 and TRBJ2-5, with 10 bases aligning to TRBD1. The V gene end was trimmed by 3 bases and the J gene end by 4 bases; junction bases not matched to a gene: 2. The CDR3 extends over 14 amino acids. The CDR3 sequence is CASSLWTGGETQYF. CDR3 in DNA: TGTGCCAGCAGTTTGTGGACAGGGGGAGAGACCCAGTACTTC.

The chain carries TRBV19 and TRBJ1-1; 7 nucleotides align to TRBD1. Germline V gives CDR1 LNHDA, CDR2 SQIVND (reference sequence). V lost 2 bases and J lost 3; bases outside the gene matches: 6. The CDR3 loop spans 15 amino acids. CDR3 bases: TGTGCCAGTAGTATATCCCCGAGGGGGCACACTGAAGCTTTCTTT. It specifies CASSISPRGHTEAFF.

The chain has TRBV20-1 and TRBJ2-1; D is possibly TRBD2 (7 bases). V was clipped by 0 bases and J by 4 bases, with 16 bases between them. The CDR3 runs 16 residues. Looked up from germline, CDR1 is DFQATT and CDR2 is SNEGSKA (reference sequence). Written as DNA, the CDR3 is TGCAGTGCTAGAGACTGGGGGCGGGAGAAGTACAATGAGCAGTTCTTC. It encodes CSARDWGREKYNEQFF.

The rearrangement links TRBV7-2 to TRBJ2-5; 13 positions match TRBD2. J lost 1 base, V lost 1 base, and 15 bases had no gene match. The CDR3 is 21 amino acids. The germline gives CDR1 SGHTA, CDR2 FQGNSA. The CDR3: CASSLVWLGGLAGKTQETQYF. CDR3 nucleotide sequence: TGTGCCAGCAGCTTAGTGTGGTTAGGGGGACTAGCGGGGAAGACCCAAGAGACCCAGTACTTC.

This clonotype showed up just a few times. The V gene is TRBV7-9, the J gene TRBJ1-1; D not resolved. V lost 3 bases, J lost 2 bases, and 10 bases lay in between. Germline V lookup: CDR1 SEHNR, CDR2 FQNEAQ (reference sequence). There are 14 residues in the CDR3. The CDR3 coding sequence is TGTGCCAGCAGCTTGCGGCAGGATAACACTGAAGCTTTCTTT. Translation gives CASSLRQDNTEAFF.

In this sample, this clonotype is medium-sized. CDR3 in amino acids: CASRRQTDYEQYF. CDR3 nucleotide sequence: TGTGCCAGCAGACGACAAACCGACTACGAGCAGTACTTC. The chain recombines TRBV6-1 with TRBJ2-7; no definite D call. The CDR3 has 13 amino acids. Germline V gene sequence: CDR1 MNHNS, CDR2 SASEGT. V lost 6 bases and J 3 bases, leaving 12 bases between the germline ends.

This clonotype was seen a handful of times. The J gene is TRBJ1-5, the V gene TRBV20-1; possible D gene TRBD1, 5 bases. Trimming took off 4 bases at V and 8 bases at J, with 12 bases between the two ends. Germline lookup yields CDR1 DFQATT and CDR2 SNEGSKA (reference sequence). CDR3 length: 12 residues. CDR3 residues: CSAKPQGEPQHF. DNA of the CDR3: TGCAGTGCTAAACCCCAGGGTGAGCCCCAGCATTTT.

The V call is TRBV28, the J call TRBJ2-1; TRBD2 matches at 9 bases. V was clipped by 5 bases and J by 11 bases; unmatched bases: 16. Per the germline V gene, CDR1 is MDHEN and CDR2 is SYDVKM. CDR3 length: 16 residues. The CDR3 nucleotides are TGTGCCAGCAGTGAAATTAGCGGGAGCCCACCGCAGAAGCAGTTCTTC. Translating it yields CASSEISGSPPQKQFF.

The chain uses TRBV28 and TRBJ2-1; a possible D gene is TRBD2 (6 bases). The CDR3 is 13 amino acids. The germline V gene has CDR1 MDHEN and CDR2 SYDVKM. Trimming removed 1 base from V and 13 bases from J, with 14 bases in between. CDR3 in DNA: TGTGCCAGCAGTTTATCGAGCGGGTGGGTACAGTTCTTC. Encoded protein: CASSLSSGWVQFF. The full variable domain, its missing parts supplied by reference TRBV28 and TRBJ2-1, is DVKVTQSSRYLVKRTGEKVFLECVQDMDHENMFWYRQDPGLGLRLIYFSYDVKMKEKGDIPEGYSVSREKKERFSLILESASTNQTSMYLCASSLSSGWVQFFGPGTRLTVL.

This clonotype was seen a few times. The J gene is TRBJ2-6, the V gene TRBV7-3, with D hard to call. CDR3 length equals 15 residues. Looked up from germline, CDR1 is SGHTA and CDR2 is FQGTGA. Trimming cost V 0 bases and J 2 bases, with 5 bases left between them. Here the CDR3 DNA reads TGTGCCAGCAGCTTAACGGGTGCTGGGGCCAACGTCCTGACTTTC. Translated: CASSLTGAGANVLTF.

The chain recombines TRBV20-1 with TRBJ2-3, with 7 bases matching TRBD2. Germline CDR1 and CDR2: DFQATT and SNEGSKA (reference sequence). The trim removed 0 bases at V and 7 bases at J, leaving 13 bases unmatched. CDR3 length: 16 residues. As DNA, the CDR3 is TGCAGTGCTAGAGATGCCGGGGTAAGCGGGATAAATACGCAGTATTTT. This codes for CSARDAGVSGINTQYF.

This clonotype turned up a few times. This chain connects TRBV7-6 to TRBJ2-3; D is possibly TRBD1 (5 bases). This CDR3 is 16 amino acids long. Per the germline V gene, CDR1 is SGHVS and CDR2 is FNYEAQ. Trimming cost V 5 bases and J 0 bases, with 15 bases left between them. The CDR3 bases are TGTGCCAGCAGCCCTACAACAGGCACTAGCACAGATACGCAGTATTTT. It yields the protein CASSPTTGTSTDTQYF.

This clonotype has more than one count but fewer than ten. This chain joins TRBV7-2 and TRBJ1-1; the D is unclear. V lost 1 base and J 2 bases, leaving 14 bases between the germline ends. CDR1 SGHTA and CDR2 FQGNSA come from the germline V gene. This CDR3 has 16 residues. The CDR3 region is CASSLEPPPLNTEAFF. Here the CDR3 DNA reads TGTGCCAGCAGCTTAGAACCCCCACCCTTAAACACTGAAGCTTTCTTT.

The V and J genes are TRBV10-3 and TRBJ2-1, with TRBD2 identical over 16 bases. CDR1 and CDR2 from the germline V gene are ENHRY and SYGVKD. Unmatched junction bases numbered 5, after V lost 3 bases and J lost 9 bases. This CDR3 spans 16 amino acids. The CDR3 DNA is TGTGCCATCAGTGAACCGGGACTAGCGGGAGGGACTGAGCAGTTCTTC. Protein product: CAISEPGLAGGTEQFF.

The chain links TRBV30 to TRBJ2-5; D may be TRBD2 (5 bases). The ends were cut back, 5 bases at V and 4 bases at J, with 11 bases in the middle. Per germline, CDR1 GTSNPN and CDR2 SVGIG (reference sequence). The CDR3 covers 12 residues. The CDR3 sequence: CAWGKAGETQYF. The CDR3 nucleotides are TGTGCCTGGGGGAAGGCGGGAGAGACCCAGTACTTC.

The chain has TRBV6-1 and TRBJ2-7, with TRBD2 matching 9 bases. This CDR3 comprises 15 residues. V trimming: 5 bases; J trimming: 2 bases; junction bases outside the gene matches: 7. The germline V gene encodes CDR1 MNHNS and CDR2 SASEGT. The CDR3, as DNA: TGTGCCAGCAGTCTCACTGCGGGAGGGACCTACGAGCAGTACTTC. This codes for CASSLTAGGTYEQYF.

V usage is TRBV27 and J usage is TRBJ1-1; D not certain. CDR3 size: 14 residues. Germline V gene lookup returns CDR1 MNHEY and CDR2 SMNVEV (reference sequence). The germline V and J ends were trimmed by 0 bases and 6 bases, with 11 bases remaining between them. The CDR3 bases are TGTGCCAGCAGTTTATCTGGATCGGGCCCTGAAGCTTTCTTT. Translated: CASSLSGSGPEAFF.

The chain uses TRBV5-1 and TRBJ2-5; 12 bases align to TRBD2. The CDR3 length is 18 residues. Trimming at V came to 0 bases and at J to 2 bases, leaving 8 bases not matched to a gene. CDR1 and CDR2 from the germline V gene are SGHRS and YFSETQ. CDR3 sequence (DNA): TGCGCCAGCAGCTTGGCGGCCGGACTAGCGGGATCTCAAGAGACCCAGTACTTC. It encodes CASSLAAGLAGSQETQYF.

CDR3 protein: CASSLAGDYNEQFF. CDR3 sequence (DNA): TGTGCCAGCAGCTTAGCGGGAGACTACAATGAGCAGTTCTTC. The rearrangement joins TRBV7-3 to TRBJ2-1, with 7 bases matching TRBD2. The CDR3 loop spans 14 amino acids. Germline loops: CDR1 SGHTA, CDR2 FQGTGA. Losses at the gene ends were 2 bases for V and 3 bases for J; bases not matched to a gene: 1.

This clonotype was detected only a few times. V is TRBV10-3 and J is TRBJ2-5; TRBD2 aligns across 15 bases. This CDR3 has 19 residues. Losses at the gene ends were 0 bases for V and 4 bases for J; bases not matched to a gene: 9. From germline, CDR1 is ENHRY and CDR2 SYGVKD. This chain's CDR3 is CAISESPGLAGGPSETQYF. For the CDR3, the DNA is TGTGCCATCAGTGAGTCTCCTGGACTAGCGGGAGGGCCGTCAGAGACCCAGTACTTC.

The gene calls are TRBV2 and TRBJ2-5; 11 bases match TRBD1. Germline values: CDR1 SNHLY, CDR2 FYNNEI. The V segment lost 6 bases and the J segment 1 base; nucleotides outside the gene matches: 7. This CDR3 is 16 amino acids long. The CDR3, as DNA: TGTGCCAGCAGATACGGGACAGGGGGTGTCCAAGAGACCCAGTACTTC. Translating it yields CASRYGTGGVQETQYF.